Listed below are T cell receptor beta chains from one sample, sequenced in a study of blood T cell repertoires in COVID-19. TCRdb's table, derived via immunoSEQ multiplex PCR, lists solely in-frame clones and lacks some. Among about 120,000 clones listed, 75% to 85% were seen once. The sequenced sample was peripheral blood. These receptors all come from a woman aged 45-65 years with acute or convalescent COVID-19. CDR3s include the opening cysteine and the closing phenylalanine or tryptophan. The order of the fields is clone size, V gene, CDR3 length, J gene, D gene, CDR3 protein, CDR3 DNA. A D gene is named only where the DNA matches it firmly. Some rows mark clone size as missing; the rest say once, few, many or name a class of expanded clone.

size: .
V: TRBV30
length: 15
J: TRBJ1-6
D: .
CDR3: CAWSQGSSYNSPLHF
DNA: TGTGCCTGGTCCCAGGGGAGCTCCTATAATTCACCCCTCCACTTT

size: .
V: TRBV28
length: 13
J: TRBJ2-7
D: .
CDR3: CASSRTNYYEQYF
DNA: TGTGCCAGCAGTCGAACTAACTACTACGAGCAGTACTTC

size: .
V: TRBV2
length: 13
J: TRBJ2-5
D: .
CDR3: CASRRGAQETQYF
DNA: TGTGCCAGCAGACGGGGGGCCCAAGAGACCCAGTACTTC

size: .
V: TRBV10-3
length: 14
J: TRBJ1-1
D: TRBD1
CDR3: CAIRGTGGATEAFF
DNA: TGTGCCATCAGGGGGACAGGGGGTGCCACTGAAGCTTTCTTT

size: .
V: TRBV6-6
length: 15
J: TRBJ2-1
D: TRBD2
CDR3: CASSPGTSPYNEQFF
DNA: TGTGCCAGCAGCCCCGGGACTAGCCCCTACAATGAGCAGTTCTTC

size: .
V: TRBV12-5
length: 13
J: TRBJ1-1
D: .
CDR3: CASGLLRNTEAFF
DNA: TGTGCTAGTGGTTTGCTTCGGAACACTGAAGCTTTCTTT

size: few
V: TRBV18
length: 15
J: TRBJ1-2
D: TRBD1
CDR3: CASSPGTGANYGYTF
DNA: TGTGCCAGCTCACCCGGGACAGGGGCGAACTATGGCTACACCTTC

size: .
V: TRBV2
length: 15
J: TRBJ1-3
D: TRBD1
CDR3: CASSATAGQGNTIYF
DNA: TGTGCCAGCAGCGCGACCGCGGGACAGGGGAACACCATATATTTT

size: .
V: TRBV7-7
length: 16
J: TRBJ2-5
D: .
CDR3: CASSFPPTGEGETQYF
DNA: TGTGCTAGCAGCTTCCCCCCGACAGGGGAGGGAGAGACCCAGTACTTC

size: .
V: TRBV15
length: 15
J: TRBJ2-7
D: .
CDR3: CATRFNMDRGYEQYF
DNA: TGTGCCACCCGTTTTAATATGGACAGAGGATACGAGCAGTACTTC

size: .
V: TRBV5-1
length: 15
J: TRBJ2-7
D: .
CDR3: CASSPDAGVVYEQYF
DNA: TGCGCCAGCAGTCCCGACGCAGGGGTAGTTTACGAGCAGTACTTC

size: few
V: TRBV5-4
length: 14
J: TRBJ1-2
D: TRBD1
CDR3: CASSRTGDNYGYTF
DNA: TGTGCCAGCAGCAGGACAGGGGATAACTATGGCTACACCTTC

size: .
V: TRBV5-5
length: 15
J: TRBJ2-7
D: .
CDR3: CASSLEGTGTYEQYF
DNA: TGTGCCAGCAGCTTGGAGGGGACTGGGACCTACGAGCAGTACTTC

size: .
V: TRBV6-2/TRBV6-3
length: 14
J: TRBJ2-1
D: TRBD1
CDR3: CASSRDSSYNEQFF
DNA: TGTGCCAGCAGTCGGGACAGCTCCTACAATGAGCAGTTCTTC

size: .
V: TRBV9
length: 15
J: TRBJ2-5
D: .
CDR3: CASSVAGSQQETQYF
DNA: TGTGCCAGCAGCGTAGCCGGGAGCCAACAAGAGACCCAGTACTTC

size: .
V: TRBV7-9
length: 15
J: TRBJ1-3
D: .
CDR3: CASSSRQWFGNTIYF
DNA: TGTGCCAGCAGCTCCAGACAGTGGTTTGGAAACACCATATATTTT

size: .
V: TRBV5-1
length: 16
J: TRBJ2-5
D: TRBD1
CDR3: CASSLVGALTGQTQYF
DNA: TGCGCCAGCAGCTTGGTGGGGGCCTTGACAGGGCAGACCCAGTACTTC

size: .
V: TRBV19
length: 14
J: TRBJ2-3
D: .
CDR3: CASSTSFSTDTQYF
DNA: TGTGCCAGTAGTACTTCGTTCAGCACAGATACGCAGTATTTT